What follows is one T cell receptor (beta chain) and its context. Germline values: CDR1 GTSNPN, CDR2 SVGIG (reference sequence). This CDR3 region has 13 residues. V was shortened by 2 bases and J by 1 base, with 8 bases between the two germline ends. The record originates from a study of shared T cell receptors in the human thymus. Assay: immunoSEQ multiplex PCR; the TCRdb copy retains only in-frame clones and omits some. Of about 380,000 clones listed, roughly 94% were seen once; the top ten hold 0.015% to 0.025%. The source is a human donor. This chain links TRBV30 with TRBJ1-1; D perhaps matches TRBD1 (5 bases). Input material: thymocytes. The CDR3 DNA follows: TGTGCCTGGAGTACGGGACCGAACACTGAAGCTTTCTTT. It codes for CAWSTGPNTEAFF. The whole variable domain, filled in from reference TRBV30 and TRBJ1-1, reads SQTIHQWPATLVQPVGSPLSLECTVEGTSNPNLYWYRQAAGRGLQLLFYSVGIGQISSEVPQNLSASRPQDRQFILSSKKLLLSDSGFYLCAWSTGPNTEAFFGQGTRLTVV.